This T cell receptor beta chain was recovered during a study of T cell responses to AZD1222 COVID-19 vaccine. Trimming removed 5 bases from V and 5 bases from J; junction bases left unmatched: 11. CDR1 and CDR2 from the germline V gene are LNHDA and SQIVND (reference sequence). The CDR3 loop spans 17 amino acids. Assay: immunoSEQ multiplex PCR; the TCRdb copy retains only in-frame clones and omits some. Seen here are 50,000 to 65,000 clones, 75% to 95% observed once, and the top ten hold 6.3%. The sequences come from peripheral blood, collected 28 days after the second dose of the MenACWY control vaccine. This TCR came from an adult who received the MenACWY meningococcal vaccine as a control. The chain has TRBV19 and TRBJ2-3, with 12 bases fitting TRBD2. The CDR3 protein is CASSSTLAGGPGDTQYF. CDR3 sequence (DNA): TGTGCCAGTAGTTCCACCCTAGCGGGAGGGCCTGGAGATACGCAGTATTTT.